The clone carrying this TCR beta chain occurred a few times. Its antigen is currently unknown. Primed by a sample-barcoded 5' primer and a J-beta primer mix, a second PCR proceeded for about 6 to 11 cycles. MiXCR, run by TCRdb on the 5' RACE reads, gives a single entry per CDR3 protein. Altogether about 750,000 distinct CDR3 sequences are present, around half being singletons, with the ten largest covering about 42%. Trimming stripped 4 bases from V and 0 bases from J, with 11 bases between. Germline lookup yields CDR1 SGDLS and CDR2 YYNGEE. The CDR3 length is 16 residues. The sample is drawn from a study of blood T cells in healthy people across ages. Study-level findings and limits: In older individuals, TCR beta diversity per million T cells was lower, falling roughly linearly with age.

The sample taken for sequencing was blood. This receptor was identified in a man older than 75 in good health. The rearrangement links TRBV9 to TRBJ2-6; D is unresolved. CDR3 coding DNA: TGTGCCAGCAGCCCCCGGGCCTCCTCTGGGGCCAACGTCCTGACTTTC. The encoded protein is CASSPRASSGANVLTF.